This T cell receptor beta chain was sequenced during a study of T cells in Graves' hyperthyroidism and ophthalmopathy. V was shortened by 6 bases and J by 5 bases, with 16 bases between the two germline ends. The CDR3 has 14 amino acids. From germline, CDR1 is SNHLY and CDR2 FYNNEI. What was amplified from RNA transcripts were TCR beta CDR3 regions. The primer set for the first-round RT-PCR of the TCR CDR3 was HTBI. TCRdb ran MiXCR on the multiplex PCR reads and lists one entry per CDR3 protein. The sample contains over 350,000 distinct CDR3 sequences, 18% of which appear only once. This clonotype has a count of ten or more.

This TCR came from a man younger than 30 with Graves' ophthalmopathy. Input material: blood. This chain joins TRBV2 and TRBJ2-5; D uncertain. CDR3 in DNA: TGTGCCAGCAGCGAGACCCCTGGATGGGAGACCCAGTACTTC. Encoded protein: CASSETPGWETQYF.